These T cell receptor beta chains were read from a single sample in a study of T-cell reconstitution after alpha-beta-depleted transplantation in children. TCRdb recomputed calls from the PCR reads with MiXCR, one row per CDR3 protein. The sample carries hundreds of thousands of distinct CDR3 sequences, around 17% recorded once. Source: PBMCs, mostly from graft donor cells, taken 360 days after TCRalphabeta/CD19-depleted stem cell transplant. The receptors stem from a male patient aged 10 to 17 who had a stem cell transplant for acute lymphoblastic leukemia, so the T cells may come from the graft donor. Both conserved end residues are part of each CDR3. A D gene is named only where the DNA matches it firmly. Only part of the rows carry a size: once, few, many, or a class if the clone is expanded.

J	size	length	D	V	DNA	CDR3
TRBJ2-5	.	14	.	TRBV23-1	TGCGCCAGCAGTTCCCGACAGGAAGGTGGGACCCAGTACTTC	CASSSRQEGGTQYF
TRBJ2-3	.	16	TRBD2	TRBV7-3	TGTGCCAGCAGCGCCCGTCAGACGGGAGGGTGGGATACGCAGTATTTT	CASSARQTGGWDTQYF
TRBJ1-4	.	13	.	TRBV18	TGTGCCAGCTCACGCCGGGAGGGGAAAGGACTGTTTTTT	CASSRREGKGLFF
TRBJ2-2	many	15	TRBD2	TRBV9	TGTGCCAGCAGCGTAGTTGCTAGCGGTTCGAAGGAGCTGTTTTTT	CASSVVASGSKELFF
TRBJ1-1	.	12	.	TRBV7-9	TGTGCCAGCAGCTCCTTAAGCACTGAAGCTTTCTTT	CASSSLSTEAFF
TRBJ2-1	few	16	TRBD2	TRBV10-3	TGTGCCATCAGAAAAATTGGGACTAGCGGGAACAATGAGCAGTTCTTC	CAIRKIGTSGNNEQFF
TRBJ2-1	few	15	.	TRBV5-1	TGCGCCAGCAGCTCCGGGACTCTCTCCTACAATGAGCAGTTCTTC	CASSSGTLSYNEQFF
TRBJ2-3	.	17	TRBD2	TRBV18	TGTGCCAGCTCACCCCTATCGACTAGCGGGCGGGGAGATACGCAGTATTTT	CASSPLSTSGRGDTQYF
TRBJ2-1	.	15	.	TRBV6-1	TGTGCCAGCAGTGATAGCGGCCACTCCTACAATGAGCAGTTCTTC	CASSDSGHSYNEQFF
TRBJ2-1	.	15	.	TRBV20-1	TGCAGCTCAAGGGGCACCCGGGGCCCCTACAATGAGCAGTTCTTC	CSSRGTRGPYNEQFF
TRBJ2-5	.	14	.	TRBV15	TGTGCCACCAGCAAGGGTCCCATGTGGGAGACCCAGTACTTC	CATSKGPMWETQYF
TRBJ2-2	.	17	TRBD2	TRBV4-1	TGCGCCAGCAGCCAGGTCCTTCGGGGGGAGATCACCGGGGAGCTGTTTTTT	CASSQVLRGEITGELFF
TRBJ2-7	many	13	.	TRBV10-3	TGTGCCATCAGTGATACTCTTTCCTACGAGCAGTACTTC	CAISDTLSYEQYF
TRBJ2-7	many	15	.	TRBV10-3	TGTGCCATCAGTGATTGGCCGTCCAGCTCCTACGAGCAGTACTTC	CAISDWPSSSYEQYF
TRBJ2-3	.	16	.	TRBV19	TGTGCCAGTAGTATCGGCGGATGGACTAGCACAGATACGCAGTATTTT	CASSIGGWTSTDTQYF
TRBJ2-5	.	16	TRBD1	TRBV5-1	TGCGCCAGCAGCTTGAAACCGGACAGGGGCCAAGAGACCCAGTACTTC	CASSLKPDRGQETQYF
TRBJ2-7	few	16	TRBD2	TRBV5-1	TGCGCCAGCAGCTTGAAGCTAGCGGGAGGGCCGGGCGAGCAGTACTTC	CASSLKLAGGPGEQYF
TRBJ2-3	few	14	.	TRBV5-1	TGCGCCAGCAGCTGGGAGGCGGACACAGATACGCAGTATTTT	CASSWEADTDTQYF
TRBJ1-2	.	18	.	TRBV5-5	TGTGCCAGCAGCTTGGGGTATATCAGGGGTTCACCTCTCGGGGGCTACACCTTC	CASSLGYIRGSPLGGYTF
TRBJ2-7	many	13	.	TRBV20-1	TGCAGTCAATACCAGACGGCCTCCTACGAGCAGTACTTC	CSQYQTASYEQYF
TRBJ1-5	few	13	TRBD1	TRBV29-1	TGCAGCGTTGCAGACAGGGTCGGTCAGCCCCAGCATTTT	CSVADRVGQPQHF
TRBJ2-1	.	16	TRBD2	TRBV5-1	TGCGCCAGCAGCCTGTTGCCCGGGACTAACTACAATGAGCAGTTCTTC	CASSLLPGTNYNEQFF
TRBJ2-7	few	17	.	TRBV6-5	TGTGCCAGCAGTTACGCCCCCGCGCGGGAACTAAGGGACGAGCAGTACTTC	CASSYAPARELRDEQYF
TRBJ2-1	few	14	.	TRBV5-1	TGCGCCAGCAGGAGAGGGGGGGACTACAATGAGCAGTTCTTC	CASRRGGDYNEQFF
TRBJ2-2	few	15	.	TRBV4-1	TGCGCCAGCAGCCATTGGAAATCAAACACCGGGGAGCTGTTTTTT	CASSHWKSNTGELFF
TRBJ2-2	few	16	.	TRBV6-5	TGTGCCAGCAGTTACTCCCAGGGAAGGGCGGGCGGGGAGCTGTTTTTT	CASSYSQGRAGGELFF
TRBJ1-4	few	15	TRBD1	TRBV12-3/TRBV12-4	TGTGCCAGCAGTTTCCAACAGGGGGCCGGTGAAAAACTGTTTTTT	CASSFQQGAGEKLFF
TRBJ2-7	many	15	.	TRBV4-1	TGCGCCAGCAGCCCTTTATCGACCCCGGCATACGAGCAGTACTTC	CASSPLSTPAYEQYF
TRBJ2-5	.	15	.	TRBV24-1	TGTGCCACCAGCGATCCGCGCGGAATTCAAGAGACCCAGTACTTC	CATSDPRGIQETQYF